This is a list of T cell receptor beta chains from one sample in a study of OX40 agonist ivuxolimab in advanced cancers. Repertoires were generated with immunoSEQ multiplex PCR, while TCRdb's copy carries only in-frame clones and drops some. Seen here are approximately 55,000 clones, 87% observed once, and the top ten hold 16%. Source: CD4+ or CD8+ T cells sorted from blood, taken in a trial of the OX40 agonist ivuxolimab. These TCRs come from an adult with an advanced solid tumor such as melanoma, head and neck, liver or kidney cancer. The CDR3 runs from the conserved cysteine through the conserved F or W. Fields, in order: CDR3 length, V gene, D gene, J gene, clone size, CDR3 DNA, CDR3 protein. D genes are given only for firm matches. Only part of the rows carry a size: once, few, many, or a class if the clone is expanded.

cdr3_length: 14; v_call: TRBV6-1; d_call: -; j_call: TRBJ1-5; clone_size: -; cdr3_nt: TGTGCCAGCAGTGTCATGGGGGAAAATCAGCCCCAGCATTTT; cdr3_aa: CASSVMGENQPQHF
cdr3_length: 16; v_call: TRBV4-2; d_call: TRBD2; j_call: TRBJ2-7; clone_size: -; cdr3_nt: TGTGCCAGCAGCCGTCTTAGCGGGAGGAGCTCCTACGAGCAGTACTTC; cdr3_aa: CASSRLSGRSSYEQYF
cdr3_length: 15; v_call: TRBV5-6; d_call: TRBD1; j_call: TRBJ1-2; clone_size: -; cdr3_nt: TGTGCCAGCAGCTTGGAGGGGGCTGGTAACTATGGCTACACCTTC; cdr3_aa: CASSLEGAGNYGYTF
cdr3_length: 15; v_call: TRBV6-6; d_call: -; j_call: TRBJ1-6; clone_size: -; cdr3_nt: TGTGCCAGCAGTTATTCCCAGCCTACCAATTCACCCCTCCACTTT; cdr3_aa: CASSYSQPTNSPLHF
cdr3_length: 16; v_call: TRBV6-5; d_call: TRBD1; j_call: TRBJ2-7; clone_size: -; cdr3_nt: TGTGCCAGCAGTTACGGAGGGACAGGGACGTCCTACGAGCAGTACTTC; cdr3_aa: CASSYGGTGTSYEQYF
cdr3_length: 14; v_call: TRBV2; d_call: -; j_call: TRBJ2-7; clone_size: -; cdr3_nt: TGTGCCAGCAGTGAAAGGAGCTGGGGTTACGAGCAGTACTTC; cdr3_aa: CASSERSWGYEQYF
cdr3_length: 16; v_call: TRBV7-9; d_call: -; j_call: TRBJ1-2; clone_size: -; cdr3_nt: TGTGCCAGCAGCTTAGGTGGTACAGAAGGTAGCTATGGCTACACCTTC; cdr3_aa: CASSLGGTEGSYGYTF
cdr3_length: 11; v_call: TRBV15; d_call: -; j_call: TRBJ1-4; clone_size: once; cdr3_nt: TGTGCCACCGAATTCAGTGAAAAACTGTTTTTT; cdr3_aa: CATEFSEKLFF
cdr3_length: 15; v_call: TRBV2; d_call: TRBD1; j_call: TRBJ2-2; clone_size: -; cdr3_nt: TGTGCCAGCATTAGGGACAGGGGGGTGGCCGGGGAGCTGTTTTTT; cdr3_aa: CASIRDRGVAGELFF
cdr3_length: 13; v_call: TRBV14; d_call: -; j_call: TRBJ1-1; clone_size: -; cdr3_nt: TGTGCCAGCAGCCAGTACAGGAACACTGAAGCTTTCTTT; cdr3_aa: CASSQYRNTEAFF
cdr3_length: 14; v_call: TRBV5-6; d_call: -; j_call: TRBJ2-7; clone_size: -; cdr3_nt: TGTGCCAGCAGCTTGGTTCGAACGGACTACGAGCAGTACTTC; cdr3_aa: CASSLVRTDYEQYF
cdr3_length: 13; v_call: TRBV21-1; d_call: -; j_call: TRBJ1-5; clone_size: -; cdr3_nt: TGTGCCAGCAGCAACAGGGACAATCAGCCCCAGCATTTT; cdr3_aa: CASSNRDNQPQHF
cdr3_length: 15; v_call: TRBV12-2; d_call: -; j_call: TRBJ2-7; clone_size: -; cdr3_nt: TGTGCAAGTCGTCTCCAGCCCGGGAACCCCTACGAGCAGTACTTC; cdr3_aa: CASRLQPGNPYEQYF
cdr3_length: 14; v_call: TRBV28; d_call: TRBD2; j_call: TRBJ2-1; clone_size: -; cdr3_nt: TGTGCCAGCAGTTTGGGCGGAGGGAGGGATGAGCAGTTCTTC; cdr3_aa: CASSLGGGRDEQFF
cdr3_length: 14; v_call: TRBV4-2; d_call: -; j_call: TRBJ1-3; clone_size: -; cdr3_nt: TGTGCCAGCAGCCCCAGCCTAGCGCGAAACACCATATATTTT; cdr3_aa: CASSPSLARNTIYF
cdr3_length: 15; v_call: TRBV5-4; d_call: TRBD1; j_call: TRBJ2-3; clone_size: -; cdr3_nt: TGTGCCAGCAGTCCCACAGGGGTGGGGACAGATACGCAGTATTTT; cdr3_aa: CASSPTGVGTDTQYF
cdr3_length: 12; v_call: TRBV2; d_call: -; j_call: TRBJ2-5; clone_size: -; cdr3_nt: TGTGCCAGCAGTGGGGGGCAGGTGGCCCAGTACTTC; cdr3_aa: CASSGGQVAQYF
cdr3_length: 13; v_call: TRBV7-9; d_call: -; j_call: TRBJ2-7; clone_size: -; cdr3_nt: TGTGCCAGCAGTGACGGGCAGGCCTACGAGCAGTACTTC; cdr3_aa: CASSDGQAYEQYF